The clone carrying this TCR beta chain is labeled medium-sized (0.01 to 0.1%). These data are taken from a study of metastatic and nonmetastatic thyroid tumors. Study background: Blood and tumor or nodule tissue repertoires from malignant and benign thyroid patients were compared.

Patients underwent thyroid surgery, and none had received any treatment before it. Using MiXCR, TCRdb re-called clones from the PCR reads. The sample has about 7,300 clones, over 2.5% seen once; the top ten hold over 15%. The V segment lost 5 bases and the J segment 8 bases; nucleotides outside the gene matches: 8. This CDR3 contains 15 residues. Germline V gene data show CDR1 as MNHNS and CDR2 as SASEGT. Material: tumor tissue. The TCR originated in a female donor with papillary thyroid cancer or a benign thyroid nodule (not recorded which). Some clones in this sample may be carry-over from other donors' samples. The V call is TRBV6-1, the J call TRBJ2-1, with 11 bases fitting TRBD2. CDR3 amino acids: CASSLAGGRSYEQFF. DNA for the CDR3: TGTGCCAGCAGTTTAGCGGGAGGGCGTAGTTATGAGCAGTTCTTC.